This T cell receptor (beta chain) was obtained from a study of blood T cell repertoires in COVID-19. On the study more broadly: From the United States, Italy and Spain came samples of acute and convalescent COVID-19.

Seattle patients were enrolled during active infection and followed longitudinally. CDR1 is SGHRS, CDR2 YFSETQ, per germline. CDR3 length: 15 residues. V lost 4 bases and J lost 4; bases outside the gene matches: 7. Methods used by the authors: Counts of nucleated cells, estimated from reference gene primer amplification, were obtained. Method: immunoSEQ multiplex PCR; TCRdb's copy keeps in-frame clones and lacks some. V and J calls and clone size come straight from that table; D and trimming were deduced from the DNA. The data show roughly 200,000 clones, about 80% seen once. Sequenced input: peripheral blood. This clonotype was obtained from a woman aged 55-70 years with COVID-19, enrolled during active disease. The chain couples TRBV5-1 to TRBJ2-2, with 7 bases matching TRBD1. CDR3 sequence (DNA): TGCGCCAGCAGCCTCACGACAGGGCTCACCGGGGAGCTGTTTTTT. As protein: CASSLTTGLTGELFF.